The source of this T cell receptor (beta chain) is a study of control samples from healthy donors and cancer patients. Profiled with immunoSEQ multiplex PCR; TCRdb holds only in-frame clones, not every one. Of approximately 37,000 clones in the sample, around 82% are singletons; the top ten hold roughly 21%. The CDR3 contains 11 residues. Per germline, CDR1 SGHRS and CDR2 YFSETQ. V was cut by 0 bases and J by 5 bases, with 2 bases left in between. Sequencing used PBMCs. This sequence was found in a woman aged 55-70 years with lung cancer. This chain connects TRBV5-1 to TRBJ1-2, with unresolved D. The CDR3 is CASSLGYGYTF. The CDR3 nucleotides are TGCGCCAGCAGCTTGGGGTATGGCTACACCTTC.